A selection of T cell receptor beta chains follows, all from one sample in a study of T cells in localized non-small cell lung cancer. Method: immunoSEQ multiplex PCR; TCRdb's copy keeps in-frame clones and lacks some. The sample holds over 1,500 clones, 20% to 30% seen once. Sequenced here: normal lung tissue next to the tumor, sampled before any cancer treatment. All receptors come from a woman aged 40-70 years with stage I lung adenocarcinoma. Each CDR3 is given without its conserved first and last residue. Each record gives: V gene, CDR3 protein.

>TRBV11-3
ASSKRLAGDAEQF
>TRBV6-8
ASRTGTVGEQY
>TRBV11-3
ASSSGDSWGTEAF
>TRBV11-3
ASSPLNGGLVKEQF
>TRBV11-3
ASSPAGTSGETDTQY
>TRBV11-3
ASSQAATSNEKLF
>TRBV11-3
ASSLGQGSNQPQH
>TRBV19
ATGRTTWELF
>TRBV25-1
ASSVRSTGETQY
>TRBV11-3
ASSFRTAANTGELF
>TRBV11-3
ASSLKPGTVQETQY
>TRBV11-3
ASSREVSNQPQH
>TRBV6-8
ASNSLWSSGNTIY
>TRBV5-1
ASSLGPTGVGSYEQY
>TRBV6-8
ASSPKGGGTSTDTQY